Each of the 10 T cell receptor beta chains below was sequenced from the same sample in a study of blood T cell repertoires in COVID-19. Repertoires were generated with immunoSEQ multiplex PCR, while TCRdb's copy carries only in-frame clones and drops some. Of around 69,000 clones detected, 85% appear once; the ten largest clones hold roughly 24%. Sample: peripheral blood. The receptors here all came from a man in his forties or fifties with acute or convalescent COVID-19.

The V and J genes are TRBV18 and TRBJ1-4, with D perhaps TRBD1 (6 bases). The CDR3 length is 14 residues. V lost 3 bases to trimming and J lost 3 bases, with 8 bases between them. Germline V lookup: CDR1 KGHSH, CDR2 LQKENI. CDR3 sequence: CASSPGAANEKLFF. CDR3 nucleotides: TGTGCCAGCTCACCGGGGGCAGCTAATGAAAAACTGTTTTTT.

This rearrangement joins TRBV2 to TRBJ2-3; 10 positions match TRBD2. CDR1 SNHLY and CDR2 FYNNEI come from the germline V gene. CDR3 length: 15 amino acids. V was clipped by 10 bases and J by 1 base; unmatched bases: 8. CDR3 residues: CATLAGVWGTDTQYF. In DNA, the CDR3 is TGTGCCACCCTAGCGGGGGTATGGGGCACAGATACGCAGTATTTT.

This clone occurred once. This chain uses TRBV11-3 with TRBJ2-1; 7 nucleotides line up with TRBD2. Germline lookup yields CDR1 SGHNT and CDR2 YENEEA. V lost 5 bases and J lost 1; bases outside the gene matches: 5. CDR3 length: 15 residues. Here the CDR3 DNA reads TGTGCCAGCAGCGCCCTCGGGGGGTCCTACAATGAGCAGTTCTTC. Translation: CASSALGGSYNEQFF.

The CDR3, as DNA: TGTGCCAGCAGCTTGGGGGACTATAACACCGGGGAGCTGTTTTTT. This translates into CASSLGDYNTGELFF. This rearrangement joins TRBV5-4 to TRBJ2-2, with 7 bases aligning to TRBD2. The CDR3 contains 15 residues. CDR1 and CDR2 from the germline V gene are SGHNT and YYREEE (reference sequence). Germline trimming cut 0 bases from V and 2 bases from J; bases unmatched to any gene: 1.

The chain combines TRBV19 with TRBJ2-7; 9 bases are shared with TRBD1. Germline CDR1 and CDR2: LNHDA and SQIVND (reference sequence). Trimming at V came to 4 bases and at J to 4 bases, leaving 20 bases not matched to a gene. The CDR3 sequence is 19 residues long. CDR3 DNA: TGTGCCAGTAGTACCCGAGGGACAGGGAGGTTTTATGAAACGTACGAGCAGTACTTC. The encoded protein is CASSTRGTGRFYETYEQYF. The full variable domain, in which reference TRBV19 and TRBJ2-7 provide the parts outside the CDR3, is DGGITQSPKYLFRKEGQNVTLSCEQNLNHDAMYWYRQDPGQGLRLIYYSQIVNDFQKGDIAEGYSVSREKKESFPLTVTSAQKNPTAFYLCASSTRGTGRFYETYEQYFGPGTRLTVT.

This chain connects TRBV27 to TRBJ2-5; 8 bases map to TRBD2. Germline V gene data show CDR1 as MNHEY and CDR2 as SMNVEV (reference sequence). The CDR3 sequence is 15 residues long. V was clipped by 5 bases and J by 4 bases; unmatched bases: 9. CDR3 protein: CASSTTSGLGETQYF. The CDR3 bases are TGTGCCAGCAGTACTACTTCGGGACTAGGAGAGACCCAGTACTTC.

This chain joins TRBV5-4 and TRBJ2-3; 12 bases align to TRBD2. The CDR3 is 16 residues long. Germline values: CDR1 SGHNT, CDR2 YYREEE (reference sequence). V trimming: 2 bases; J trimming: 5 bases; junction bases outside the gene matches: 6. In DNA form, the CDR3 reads TGTGCCAGCAGCTTCCCTAGCGGGGGGGAAGGAGATACGCAGTATTTT. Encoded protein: CASSFPSGGEGDTQYF. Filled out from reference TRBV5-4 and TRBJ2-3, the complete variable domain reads ETGVTQSPTHLIKTRGQQVTLRCSSQSGHNTVSWYQQALGQGPQFIFQYYREEENGRGNFPPRFSGLQFPNYSSELNVNALELDDSALYLCASSFPSGGEGDTQYFGPGTRLTVL.

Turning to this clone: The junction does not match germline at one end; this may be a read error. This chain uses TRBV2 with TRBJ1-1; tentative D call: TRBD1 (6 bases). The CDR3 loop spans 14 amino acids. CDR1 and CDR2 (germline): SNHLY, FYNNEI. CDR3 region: CASSSRQAFSPACF. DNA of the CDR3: TGTGCCAGCAGCTCAAGACAGGCCTTTTCCCCAGCCTGCTTT.

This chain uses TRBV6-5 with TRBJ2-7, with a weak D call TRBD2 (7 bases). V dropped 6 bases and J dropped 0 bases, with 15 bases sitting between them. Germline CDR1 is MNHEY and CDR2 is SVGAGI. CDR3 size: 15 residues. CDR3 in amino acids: CASRRGGISSYEQYV. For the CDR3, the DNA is TGTGCCAGCAGGAGGGGGGGGATCTCCTCCTACGAGCAGTACGTC.

CDR3 in amino acids: CASSEALQGQKLATNEKLFF. CDR3 sequence (DNA): TGTGCCAGCAGTGAAGCGCTTCAGGGACAGAAACTTGCAACTAATGAAAAACTGTTTTTT. The chain links TRBV2 to TRBJ1-4, with 7 bases lining up with TRBD1. The CDR3 runs to 20 residues. Unmatched junction bases numbered 13, after V lost 0 bases and J lost 0 bases. Germline V gene data show CDR1 as SNHLY and CDR2 as FYNNEI.